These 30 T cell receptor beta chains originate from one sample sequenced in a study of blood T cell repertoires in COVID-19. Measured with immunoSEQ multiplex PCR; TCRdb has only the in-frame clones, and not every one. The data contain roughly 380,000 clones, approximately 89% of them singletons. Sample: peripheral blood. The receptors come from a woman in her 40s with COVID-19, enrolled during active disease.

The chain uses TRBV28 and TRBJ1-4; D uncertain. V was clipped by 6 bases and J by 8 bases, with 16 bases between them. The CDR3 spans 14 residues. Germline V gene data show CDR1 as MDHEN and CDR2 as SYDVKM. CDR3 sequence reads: CASSPPGVKEKLFF. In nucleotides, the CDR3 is TGTGCCAGCAGCCCCCCCGGGGTGAAGGAAAAACTGTTTTTT.

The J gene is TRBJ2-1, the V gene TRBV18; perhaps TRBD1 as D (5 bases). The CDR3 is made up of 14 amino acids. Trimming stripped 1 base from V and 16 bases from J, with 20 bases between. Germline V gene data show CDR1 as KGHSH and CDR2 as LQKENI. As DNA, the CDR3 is TGTGCCAGCTCACCACTCGCGATATGGGGCCTGTATTTCTTC. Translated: CASSPLAIWGLYFF. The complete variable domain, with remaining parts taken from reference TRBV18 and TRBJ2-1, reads NAGVMQNPRHLVRRRGQEARLRCSPMKGHSHVYWYRQLPEEGLKFMVYLQKENIIDESGMPKERFSAEFPKEGPSILRIQQVVRGDSAAYFCASSPLAIWGLYFFGPGTRLTVL.

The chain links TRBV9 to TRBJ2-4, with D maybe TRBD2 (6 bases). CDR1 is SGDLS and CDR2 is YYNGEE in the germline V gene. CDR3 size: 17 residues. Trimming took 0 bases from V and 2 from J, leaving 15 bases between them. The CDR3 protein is CASSVGDFPGTKNIQYF. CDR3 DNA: TGTGCCAGCAGCGTAGGGGACTTCCCAGGGACCAAAAACATTCAGTACTTC.

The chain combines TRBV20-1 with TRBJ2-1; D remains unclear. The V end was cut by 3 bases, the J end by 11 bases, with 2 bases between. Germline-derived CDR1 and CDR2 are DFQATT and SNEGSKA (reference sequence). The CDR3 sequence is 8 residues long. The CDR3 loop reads CSASKQFF. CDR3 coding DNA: TGCAGTGCTAGCAAGCAGTTCTTC.

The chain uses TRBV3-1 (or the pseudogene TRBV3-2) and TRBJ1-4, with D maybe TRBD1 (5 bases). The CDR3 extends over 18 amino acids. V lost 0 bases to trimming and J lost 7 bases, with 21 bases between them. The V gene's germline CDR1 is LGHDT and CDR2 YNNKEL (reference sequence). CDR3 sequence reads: CASSQDDLRPGRSEKLFF. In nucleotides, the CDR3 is TGTGCCAGCAGCCAAGATGATTTACGACCAGGGAGGAGTGAAAAACTGTTTTTT.

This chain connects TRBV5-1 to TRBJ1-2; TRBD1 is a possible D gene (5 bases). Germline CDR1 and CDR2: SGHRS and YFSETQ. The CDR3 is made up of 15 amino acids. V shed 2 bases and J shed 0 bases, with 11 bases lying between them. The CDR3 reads CASSFETATNYGYTF. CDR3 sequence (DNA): TGCGCCAGCAGCTTTGAGACAGCCACTAACTATGGCTACACCTTC.

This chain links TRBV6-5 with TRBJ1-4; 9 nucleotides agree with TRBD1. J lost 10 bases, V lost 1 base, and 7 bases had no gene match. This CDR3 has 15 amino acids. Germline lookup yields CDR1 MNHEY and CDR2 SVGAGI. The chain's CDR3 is CASSYFGQGSSKLFF. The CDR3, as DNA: TGTGCCAGCAGTTACTTTGGACAGGGGTCTTCAAAACTGTTTTTT.

The DNA for the CDR3 is TGTGCCAGCAGGGAAACACAGGGATCCTACGAGCAGTACTTC. This gives the protein CASRETQGSYEQYF. The chain employs TRBV2 and TRBJ2-7; a weak D match, TRBD1 (6 bases). This CDR3 is built from 14 residues. CDR1 is SNHLY and CDR2 is FYNNEI in the germline V gene. Trimming removed 6 bases from V and 1 base from J, with 13 bases in between.

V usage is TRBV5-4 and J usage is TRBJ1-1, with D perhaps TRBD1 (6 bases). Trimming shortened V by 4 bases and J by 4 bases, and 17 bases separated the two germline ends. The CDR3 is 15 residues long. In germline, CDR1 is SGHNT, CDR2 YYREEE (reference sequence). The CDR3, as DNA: TGTGCCAGCAGCGCTGCGACCGGGGGGGCCACTGAAGCTTTCTTT. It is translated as CASSAATGGATEAFF.

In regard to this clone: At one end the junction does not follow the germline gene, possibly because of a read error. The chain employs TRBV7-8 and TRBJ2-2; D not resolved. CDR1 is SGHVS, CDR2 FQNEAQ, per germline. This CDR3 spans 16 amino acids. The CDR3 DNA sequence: TGTGCCAGCAGCCCTTCACCGACTCGGAACGCCGGGGAGCTGTTTTTT. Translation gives CASSPSPTRNAGELFF.

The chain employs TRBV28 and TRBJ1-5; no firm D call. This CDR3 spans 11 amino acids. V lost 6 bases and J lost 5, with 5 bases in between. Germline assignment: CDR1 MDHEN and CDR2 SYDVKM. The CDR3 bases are TGTGCCAGCAGGACACATCAGCCCCAGCATTTT. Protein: CASRTHQPQHF.

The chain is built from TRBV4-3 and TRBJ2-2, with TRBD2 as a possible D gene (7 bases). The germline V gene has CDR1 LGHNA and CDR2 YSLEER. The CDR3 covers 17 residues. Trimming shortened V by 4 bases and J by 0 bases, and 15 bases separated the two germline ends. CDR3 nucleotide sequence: TGCGCCAGCAGCCGCCGGGGGGCAGGAACGAACACCGGGGAGCTGTTTTTT. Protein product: CASSRRGAGTNTGELFF.

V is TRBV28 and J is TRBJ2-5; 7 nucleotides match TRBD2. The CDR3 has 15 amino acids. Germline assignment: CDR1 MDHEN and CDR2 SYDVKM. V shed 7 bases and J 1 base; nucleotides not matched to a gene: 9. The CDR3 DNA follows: TGTGCCAGCATCTCTCGGGGGAGGGGCCAAGAGACCCAGTACTTC. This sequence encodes CASISRGRGQETQYF.

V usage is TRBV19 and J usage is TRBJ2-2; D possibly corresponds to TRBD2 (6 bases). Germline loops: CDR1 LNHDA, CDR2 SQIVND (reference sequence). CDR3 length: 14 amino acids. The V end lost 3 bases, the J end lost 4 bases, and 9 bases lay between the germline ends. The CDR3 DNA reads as TGTGCCAGTAGTATTGCGGGGTTCACCGGGGAGCTGTTTTTT. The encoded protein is CASSIAGFTGELFF.

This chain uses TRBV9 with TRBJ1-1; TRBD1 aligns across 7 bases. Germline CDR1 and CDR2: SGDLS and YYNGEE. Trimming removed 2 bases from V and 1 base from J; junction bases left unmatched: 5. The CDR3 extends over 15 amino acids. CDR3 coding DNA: TGTGCCAGCAGCGTCTTAAGACAGGGGAACACTGAAGCTTTCTTT. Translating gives CASSVLRQGNTEAFF.

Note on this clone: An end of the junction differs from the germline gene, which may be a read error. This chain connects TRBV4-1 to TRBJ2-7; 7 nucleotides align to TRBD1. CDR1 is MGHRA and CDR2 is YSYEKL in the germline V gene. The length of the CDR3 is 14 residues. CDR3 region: CASSQVGQPLEKSF. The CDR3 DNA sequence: TGCGCCAGCAGCCAAGTGGGACAGCCACTGGAAAAGTCCTTC.

The CDR3 coding sequence is TGTGCCAGTAGTGGTACGGGACATGCTTTTGGCGAGCAGTACTTC. It is translated as CASSGTGHAFGEQYF. J is TRBJ2-7 and V is TRBV19, with D possibly matching TRBD1 (6 bases). Germline V gene data show CDR1 as LNHDA and CDR2 as SQIVND (reference sequence). V was trimmed by 5 bases and J by 6 bases, leaving 20 bases between them. CDR3 length: 15 amino acids.

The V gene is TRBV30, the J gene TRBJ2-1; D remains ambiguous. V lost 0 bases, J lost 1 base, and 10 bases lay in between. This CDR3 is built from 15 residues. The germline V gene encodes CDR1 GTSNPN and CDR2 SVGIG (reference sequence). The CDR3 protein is CAWSVIAVSYNEQFF. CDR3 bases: TGTGCCTGGAGTGTAATAGCTGTATCCTACAATGAGCAGTTCTTC. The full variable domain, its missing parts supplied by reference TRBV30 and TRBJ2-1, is SQTIHQWPATLVQPVGSPLSLECTVEGTSNPNLYWYRQAAGRGLQLLFYSVGIGQISSEVPQNLSASRPQDRQFILSSKKLLLSDSGFYLCAWSVIAVSYNEQFFGPGTRLTVL.

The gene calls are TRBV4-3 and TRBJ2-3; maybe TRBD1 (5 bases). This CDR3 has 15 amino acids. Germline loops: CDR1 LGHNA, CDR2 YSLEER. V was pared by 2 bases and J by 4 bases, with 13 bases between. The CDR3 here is CASSQSQGVADTQYF. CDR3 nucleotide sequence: TGCGCCAGCAGCCAATCGCAGGGTGTCGCAGATACGCAGTATTTT.

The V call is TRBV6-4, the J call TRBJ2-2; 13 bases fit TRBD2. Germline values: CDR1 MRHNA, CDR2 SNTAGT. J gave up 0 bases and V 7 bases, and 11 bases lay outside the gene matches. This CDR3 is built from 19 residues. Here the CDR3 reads CASTLYGLAGAPNTGELFF. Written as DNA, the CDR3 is TGTGCCAGCACCCTTTACGGACTAGCGGGAGCCCCGAACACCGGGGAGCTGTTTTTT.

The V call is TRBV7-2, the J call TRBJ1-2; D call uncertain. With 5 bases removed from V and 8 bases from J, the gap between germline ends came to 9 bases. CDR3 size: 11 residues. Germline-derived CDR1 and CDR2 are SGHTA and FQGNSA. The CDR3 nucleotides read TGTGCCAGCAGCCCCCAGTCGGGCTACACCTTC. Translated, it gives CASSPQSGYTF.

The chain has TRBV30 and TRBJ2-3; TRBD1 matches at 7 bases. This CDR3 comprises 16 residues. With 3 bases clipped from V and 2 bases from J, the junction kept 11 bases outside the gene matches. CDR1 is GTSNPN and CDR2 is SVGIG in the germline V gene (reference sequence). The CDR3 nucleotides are TGTGCCTGGAGCGGGGTTGGGACAGATATCACAGATACGCAGTATTTT. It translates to CAWSGVGTDITDTQYF.

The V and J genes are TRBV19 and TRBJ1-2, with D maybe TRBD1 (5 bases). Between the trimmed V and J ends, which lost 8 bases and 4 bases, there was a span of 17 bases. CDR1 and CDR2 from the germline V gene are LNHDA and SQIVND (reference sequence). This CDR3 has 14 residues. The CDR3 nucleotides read TGTGCCAGTCGCCCCCCAGGGTCTGGCTATGGCTACACCTTC. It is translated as CASRPPGSGYGYTF. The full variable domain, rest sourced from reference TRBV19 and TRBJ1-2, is DGGITQSPKYLFRKEGQNVTLSCEQNLNHDAMYWYRQDPGQGLRLIYYSQIVNDFQKGDIAEGYSVSREKKESFPLTVTSAQKNPTAFYLCASRPPGSGYGYTFGSGTRLTVV.

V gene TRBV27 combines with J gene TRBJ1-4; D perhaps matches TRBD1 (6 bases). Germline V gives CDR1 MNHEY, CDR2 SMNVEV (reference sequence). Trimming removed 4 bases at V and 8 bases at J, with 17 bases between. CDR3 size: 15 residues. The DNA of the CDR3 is TGTGCCAGCAGTTACGGGGGGGCAGGGAACGAAAAACTGTTTTTT. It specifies CASSYGGAGNEKLFF.

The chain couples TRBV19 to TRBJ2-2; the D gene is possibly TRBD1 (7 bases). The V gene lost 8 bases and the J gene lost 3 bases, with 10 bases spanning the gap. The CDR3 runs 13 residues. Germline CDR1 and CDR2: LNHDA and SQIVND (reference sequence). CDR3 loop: CASFRGDTGELFF. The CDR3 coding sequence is TGTGCCAGTTTCAGGGGGGACACCGGGGAGCTGTTTTTT.

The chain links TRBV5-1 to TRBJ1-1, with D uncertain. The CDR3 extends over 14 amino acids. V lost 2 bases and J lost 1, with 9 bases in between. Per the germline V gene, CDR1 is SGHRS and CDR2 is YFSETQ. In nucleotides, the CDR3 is TGCGCCAGCAGCTTAATCCCAGGGAACACTGAAGCTTTCTTT. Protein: CASSLIPGNTEAFF.

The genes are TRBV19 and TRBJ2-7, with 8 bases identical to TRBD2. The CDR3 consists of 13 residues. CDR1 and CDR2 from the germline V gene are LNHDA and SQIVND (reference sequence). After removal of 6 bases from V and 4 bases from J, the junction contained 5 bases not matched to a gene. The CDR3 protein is CASRAGGGYEQYF. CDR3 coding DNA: TGTGCCAGTAGAGCCGGGGGGGGGTACGAGCAGTACTTC.

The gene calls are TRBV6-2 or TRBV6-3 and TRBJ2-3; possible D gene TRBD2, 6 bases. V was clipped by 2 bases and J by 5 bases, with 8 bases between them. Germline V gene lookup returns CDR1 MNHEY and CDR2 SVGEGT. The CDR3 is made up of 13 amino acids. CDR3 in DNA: TGTGCCAGCAGTTACGGGAGGAGAGATACGCAGTATTTT. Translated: CASSYGRRDTQYF.

The CDR3 is CASSISRGLAGADTQYF. The CDR3 nucleotides are TGTGCCAGTAGTATTTCTCGGGGACTAGCGGGGGCAGATACGCAGTATTTT. This sequence joins TRBV19 and TRBJ2-3; 14 bases match TRBD2. The germline V gene has CDR1 LNHDA and CDR2 SQIVND (reference sequence). V lost 3 bases and J lost 4; bases outside the gene matches: 6. The CDR3 sequence is 17 residues long.

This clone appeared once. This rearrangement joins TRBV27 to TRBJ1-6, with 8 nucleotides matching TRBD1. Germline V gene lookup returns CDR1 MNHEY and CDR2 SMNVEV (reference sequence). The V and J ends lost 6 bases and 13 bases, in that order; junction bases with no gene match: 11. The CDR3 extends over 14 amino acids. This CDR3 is CASSRGQDKRPLHF. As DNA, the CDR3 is TGTGCCAGCAGCCGGGGACAGGACAAAAGGCCCCTCCACTTT.